Listed here are 14 T cell receptor beta chains from one sample, sequenced in a study of T cell responses to AZD1222 COVID-19 vaccine. Here immunoSEQ multiplex PCR was the method, and the copy in TCRdb shows in-frame clones only, minus some. The repertoire has about 170,000 clones, about nine tenths of them found once; the top ten carry 1.5%. The sample here was peripheral blood, taken on day 0 of AZD1222 vaccination. These TCRs come from an adult in good health.

This clone turned up a few times. The V and J genes are TRBV18 and TRBJ1-5; no reliable D call. The germline V gene has CDR1 KGHSH and CDR2 LQKENI. Trimming stripped 2 bases from V and 0 bases from J, with 8 bases between. There are 15 residues in the CDR3. As DNA, the CDR3 is TGTGCCAGCTCACCAAGCCGGAATAGCAATCAGCCCCAGCATTTT. Its protein is CASSPSRNSNQPQHF.

The V gene is TRBV7-2, the J gene TRBJ1-5; D uncertain. Trimming took off 2 bases at V and 0 bases at J, with 11 bases between the two ends. The CDR3 extends over 16 amino acids. Per germline, CDR1 SGHTA and CDR2 FQGNSA. The CDR3: CASSLWAGLSNQPQHF. The CDR3 DNA reads TGTGCCAGCAGCTTATGGGCAGGTCTTAGCAATCAGCCCCAGCATTTT.

This chain connects TRBV9 to TRBJ1-2, with 9 bases matching TRBD1. With 4 bases clipped from V and 4 bases from J, the junction kept 14 bases outside the gene matches. Germline V lookup: CDR1 SGDLS, CDR2 YYNGEE. The CDR3 contains 17 residues. The CDR3 spells CASSLLGTGPTPYGYTF. DNA for the CDR3: TGTGCCAGCAGCCTACTCGGGACAGGGCCAACCCCCTATGGCTACACCTTC.

V gene TRBV7-9 combines with J gene TRBJ2-3; 14 bases align to TRBD2. This CDR3 has 17 amino acids. Germline CDR1 is SEHNR and CDR2 is FQNEAQ (reference sequence). Trimming removed 5 bases from V and 2 bases from J; junction bases left unmatched: 6. The CDR3 nucleotides are TGTGCCAGCAGCCCCGGGACTAGCGGGGGTTACACAGATACGCAGTATTTT. Translating gives CASSPGTSGGYTDTQYF.

This chain joins TRBV7-3 and TRBJ2-3; 9 bases are shared with TRBD2. The CDR3 runs to 14 residues. Trimming removed 4 bases from V and 6 bases from J; junction bases left unmatched: 5. Germline V gene sequence: CDR1 SGHTA, CDR2 FQGTGA. CDR3 sequence reads: CASSSSSGADTQYF. The CDR3 DNA follows: TGTGCCAGCAGCTCGTCTAGCGGGGCGGATACGCAGTATTTT.

This chain joins TRBV3-1 (or the pseudogene TRBV3-2) and TRBJ1-4; no firm D call. The germline V gene encodes CDR1 LGHDT and CDR2 YNNKEL (reference sequence). The ends were cut back, 0 bases at V and 11 bases at J, with 10 bases in the middle. This CDR3 is 13 amino acids long. The DNA of the CDR3 is TGTGCCAGCAGCCAAGAAGGGCGGAAGAAACTGTTTTTT. It specifies CASSQEGRKKLFF.

The rearrangement uses TRBV5-1 and TRBJ2-1; 10 bases map to TRBD2. Unmatched junction bases numbered 8, after V lost 4 bases and J lost 4 bases. The CDR3 is 16 amino acids. Germline CDR1 is SGHRS and CDR2 is YFSETQ. CDR3 sequence (DNA): TGCGCCAGCAGCACCTGGGGAGCGGGGGGGTACAATGAGCAGTTCTTC. Its translation: CASSTWGAGGYNEQFF.

This clone came up once. Here the CDR3 DNA reads TGTGCCAGCAGCCAAGAACGGGTAGGGAGTTCACCCCTCCACTTT. Translated, it gives CASSQERVGSSPLHF. V usage is TRBV14 and J usage is TRBJ1-6; D uncertain. This CDR3 comprises 15 residues. Germline CDR1 reads SGHDN; CDR2 reads FVKESK. V dropped 0 bases and J dropped 9 bases, with 12 bases sitting between them.

V usage is TRBV7-9 and J usage is TRBJ2-6; D gene ambiguous. V was shortened by 2 bases and J by 0 bases, with 8 bases between the two germline ends. The CDR3 is 16 residues long. Germline CDR1 reads SEHNR; CDR2 reads FQNEAQ (reference sequence). The CDR3 DNA is TGTGCCAGCAGCTTATTTGCCAGCTCTGGGGCCAACGTCCTGACTTTC. Residues: CASSLFASSGANVLTF.

The chain couples TRBV5-1 to TRBJ2-7; D unclear. Trimming removed 0 bases from V and 6 bases from J, with 13 bases in between. Germline V CDR1 and CDR2: SGHRS, YFSETQ. This CDR3 has 14 residues. CDR3 nucleotide sequence: TGCGCCAGCAGCTTGGCGGCCCCCGGAACCGAGCAGTACTTC. Translation: CASSLAAPGTEQYF.

The chain uses TRBV18 and TRBJ2-3; the D is unclear. V was clipped by 0 bases and J by 9 bases, with 22 bases between them. Germline loops: CDR1 KGHSH, CDR2 LQKENI. The CDR3 has 17 residues. The CDR3 DNA reads TGTGCCAGCTCACCACCTAGGGTTGACCCAAATGGTTGGACGCAGTATTTT. It encodes CASSPPRVDPNGWTQYF.

The genes are TRBV5-1 and TRBJ1-2; D is unresolved. Germline V lookup: CDR1 SGHRS, CDR2 YFSETQ. The V end was cut by 4 bases, the J end by 6 bases, with 16 bases between. The CDR3 length is 14 residues. This chain's CDR3 is CASSGNAGRDGYTF. For the CDR3, the DNA is TGCGCCAGCAGCGGCAATGCAGGACGAGATGGCTACACCTTC.

The gene calls are TRBV7-2 and TRBJ2-2, with 9 bases matching TRBD2. CDR1 is SGHTA and CDR2 is FQGNSA in the germline V gene. The junction had 4 bases not matched to a gene; V was cut back by 5 bases and J by 3 bases. This CDR3 contains 15 residues. For the CDR3, the DNA is TGTGCCAGCAGCCCCGTAGCGGGGGACACCGGGGAGCTGTTTTTT. Translating it yields CASSPVAGDTGELFF.

The chain employs TRBV29-1 and TRBJ1-1, with TRBD1 matching 9 bases. There are 12 residues in the CDR3. CDR1 SQVTM and CDR2 ANQGSEA come from the germline V gene. V lost 6 bases and J lost 4; bases outside the gene matches: 3. In DNA, the CDR3 is TGCAGCGTCCTGGGACAGGGCACTGAAGCTTTCTTT. Protein product: CSVLGQGTEAFF.